The rows below give T cell receptor beta chains drawn from one sample of a study of cytomegalovirus exposure and HLA in healthy donors. Libraries were prepared by immunoSEQ multiplex PCR; TCRdb keeps only in-frame clonotypes and omits some of them. Of 200,000 or so clones in the sample, approximately 88% were seen once. Sample: PBMCs. All receptors derive from a boy between 10 and 17 years old in good health and CMV-seronegative. The CDR3 runs from the conserved cysteine through the conserved F or W. The order of the fields is CDR3 protein, CDR3 DNA, clone size, J gene, V gene, D gene. A D gene is named only where the DNA matches it firmly. Where a row states a size, it is once, few, many or the class of an expanded clone; other rows omit it.

cdr3_aa: CSVGWGGNEQYF
cdr3_nt: TGCAGCGTGGGATGGGGGGGGAACGAGCAGTACTTC
clone_size: once
j_call: TRBJ2-7
v_call: TRBV29-1
d_call: TRBD2

cdr3_aa: CASSLTGETEAFF
cdr3_nt: TGTGCCAGCAGTCTTACAGGGGAGACTGAAGCTTTCTTT
clone_size: NA
j_call: TRBJ1-1
v_call: TRBV2
d_call: TRBD1

cdr3_aa: CASSLARSLLSSYNEQFF
cdr3_nt: TGCGCCAGCAGCTTGGCCAGGTCTCTGCTGAGCTCCTACAATGAGCAGTTCTTC
clone_size: NA
j_call: TRBJ2-1
v_call: TRBV5-1
d_call: NA

cdr3_aa: CASSLRISGVHTGELFF
cdr3_nt: TGTGCCAGCAGTTTACGGATCAGCGGGGTCCACACCGGGGAGCTGTTTTTT
clone_size: few
j_call: TRBJ2-2
v_call: TRBV13
d_call: TRBD2

cdr3_aa: CASSLESSYTDTQYF
cdr3_nt: TGTGCCAGCAGCTTAGAATCTTCCTACACAGATACGCAGTATTTT
clone_size: NA
j_call: TRBJ2-3
v_call: TRBV7-2
d_call: NA

cdr3_aa: CASRSDRGEEAFF
cdr3_nt: TGTGCCAGCAGATCGGACAGGGGGGAGGAAGCTTTCTTT
clone_size: NA
j_call: TRBJ1-1
v_call: TRBV28
d_call: TRBD1

cdr3_aa: CARGPFSGVQNTGELFF
cdr3_nt: TGTGCCAGAGGACCCTTTTCCGGGGTCCAAAACACCGGGGAGCTGTTTTTT
clone_size: NA
j_call: TRBJ2-2
v_call: TRBV9
d_call: NA

cdr3_aa: CAIRSVGGGVSEQYF
cdr3_nt: TGTGCCATCCGGAGCGTGGGCGGGGGGGTCAGCGAGCAGTACTTC
clone_size: NA
j_call: TRBJ2-7
v_call: TRBV10-3
d_call: TRBD2

cdr3_aa: CASSGGQGKNSPLHF
cdr3_nt: TGTGCCAGCAGCGGAGGACAGGGAAAGAATTCACCCCTCCACTTT
clone_size: NA
j_call: TRBJ1-6
v_call: TRBV9
d_call: TRBD1

cdr3_aa: CASSYSVTSTDTQYF
cdr3_nt: TGTGCCAGCAGTTACTCGGTTACTAGCACAGATACGCAGTATTTT
clone_size: NA
j_call: TRBJ2-3
v_call: TRBV6-6
d_call: NA

cdr3_aa: CASSPKAGSIREKLFF
cdr3_nt: TGTGCCAGCAGCCCGAAGGCCGGGTCGATTCGGGAAAAACTGTTTTTT
clone_size: NA
j_call: TRBJ1-4
v_call: TRBV6-6
d_call: NA

cdr3_aa: CASSRNRGDTGELFF
cdr3_nt: TGTGCCAGCAGCCGGAACAGGGGTGACACCGGGGAGCTGTTTTTT
clone_size: NA
j_call: TRBJ2-2
v_call: TRBV9
d_call: TRBD1

cdr3_aa: CASSTGKANYGYTF
cdr3_nt: TGCGCCAGCAGTACGGGGAAAGCTAACTATGGCTACACCTTC
clone_size: few
j_call: TRBJ1-2
v_call: TRBV23-1
d_call: NA

cdr3_aa: CASSPTGTTEAFF
cdr3_nt: TGTGCCAGCAGCCCGACAGGGACCACTGAAGCTTTCTTT
clone_size: once
j_call: TRBJ1-1
v_call: TRBV27
d_call: TRBD1

cdr3_aa: CASSLPSGGWARSEDGQYF
cdr3_nt: TGTGCCAGCAGTCTACCCTCAGGGGGATGGGCCAGGTCAGAGGATGGGCAGTACTTC
clone_size: NA
j_call: TRBJ2-7
v_call: TRBV28
d_call: TRBD1

cdr3_aa: CASSVAPPGGSSYNEQFF
cdr3_nt: TGTGCCAGCAGCGTAGCACCTCCCGGAGGTAGCTCCTACAATGAGCAGTTCTTC
clone_size: NA
j_call: TRBJ2-1
v_call: TRBV9
d_call: NA

cdr3_aa: CASSLDSSSNYGYTF
cdr3_nt: TGTGCCAGCAGCTTAGATAGTTCCTCTAACTATGGCTACACCTTC
clone_size: NA
j_call: TRBJ1-2
v_call: TRBV7-6
d_call: NA

cdr3_aa: CAWTARVGEQYF
cdr3_nt: TGTGCCTGGACGGCCAGGGTAGGCGAGCAGTACTTC
clone_size: NA
j_call: TRBJ2-7
v_call: TRBV30
d_call: NA

cdr3_aa: CASSSGTVRIEAFF
cdr3_nt: TGTGCCAGCAGCTCCGGGACAGTCCGGATTGAAGCTTTCTTT
clone_size: few
j_call: TRBJ1-1
v_call: TRBV5-6
d_call: TRBD1

cdr3_aa: CASSPRGTGELFF
cdr3_nt: TGTGCCAGCAGCCCAAGGGGCACCGGGGAGCTGTTTTTT
clone_size: NA
j_call: TRBJ2-2
v_call: TRBV14
d_call: NA

cdr3_aa: CASSPGGQGHQPQHF
cdr3_nt: TGTGCCAGTAGTCCAGGGGGACAGGGACATCAGCCCCAGCATTTT
clone_size: NA
j_call: TRBJ1-5
v_call: TRBV19
d_call: TRBD1

cdr3_aa: CASSLGTGFSPLHF
cdr3_nt: TGTGCCAGCAGTCTAGGGACAGGGTTCTCACCCCTCCACTTT
clone_size: NA
j_call: TRBJ1-6
v_call: TRBV27
d_call: TRBD1

cdr3_aa: CASSEMGAGGTGELFF
cdr3_nt: TGTGCCAGCAGTGAGATGGGGGCGGGGGGGACCGGGGAGCTGTTTTTT
clone_size: NA
j_call: TRBJ2-2
v_call: TRBV25-1
d_call: TRBD2

cdr3_aa: CASRGGSRTEAFF
cdr3_nt: TGTGCCAGCCGGGGGGGAAGTCGTACTGAAGCTTTCTTT
clone_size: NA
j_call: TRBJ1-1
v_call: TRBV27
d_call: NA

cdr3_aa: CASSRTGSWLEVGYTF
cdr3_nt: TGTGCCAGCAGCCGGACAGGGTCCTGGCTCGAGGTGGGCTACACCTTC
clone_size: NA
j_call: TRBJ1-2
v_call: TRBV7-9
d_call: TRBD1

cdr3_aa: CASISVAPSYGYTF
cdr3_nt: TGTGCCAGCATATCCGTGGCCCCTTCCTATGGCTACACCTTC
clone_size: NA
j_call: TRBJ1-2
v_call: TRBV7-9
d_call: NA

cdr3_aa: CASSYSTGRNTEAFF
cdr3_nt: TGTGCCAGCAGTTACTCGACAGGTCGGAACACTGAAGCTTTCTTT
clone_size: NA
j_call: TRBJ1-1
v_call: TRBV6-5
d_call: NA

cdr3_aa: CAWSVLLATGELFF
cdr3_nt: TGTGCCTGGAGTGTACTGCTAGCCACCGGGGAGCTGTTTTTT
clone_size: NA
j_call: TRBJ2-2
v_call: TRBV30
d_call: NA

cdr3_aa: CSTTGFRGYTF
cdr3_nt: TGCAGCACCACAGGGTTCCGCGGCTACACCTTC
clone_size: NA
j_call: TRBJ1-2
v_call: TRBV29-1
d_call: NA

cdr3_aa: CASSDRDQNTEAFF
cdr3_nt: TGTGCCAGCAGTGACAGGGATCAGAACACTGAAGCTTTCTTT
clone_size: NA
j_call: TRBJ1-1
v_call: TRBV6-5
d_call: TRBD1

cdr3_aa: CASSPSTRGLNSPLHF
cdr3_nt: TGCGCCAGCAGCCCGTCGACGAGGGGGCTTAATTCACCCCTCCACTTT
clone_size: NA
j_call: TRBJ1-6
v_call: TRBV5-1
d_call: TRBD1

cdr3_aa: CASSHGRRVAYEQYF
cdr3_nt: TGTGCCAGCAGTCATGGCAGGCGGGTGGCCTACGAGCAGTACTTC
clone_size: NA
j_call: TRBJ2-7
v_call: TRBV27
d_call: NA

cdr3_aa: CASSYAGIQYF
cdr3_nt: TGTGCCAGCAGTTACGCGGGGATTCAGTACTTC
clone_size: NA
j_call: TRBJ2-4
v_call: TRBV6-6
d_call: NA

cdr3_aa: CASSPREQGGTYGYTF
cdr3_nt: TGTGCCAGCTCACCACGCGAACAGGGGGGTACCTATGGCTACACCTTC
clone_size: NA
j_call: TRBJ1-2
v_call: TRBV18
d_call: TRBD1